Listed below are T cell receptor beta chains from one sample, sequenced in a study of blood T cell repertoires in COVID-19. Assay: immunoSEQ multiplex PCR; the TCRdb copy retains only in-frame clones and omits some. The sample yields fewer than 300,000 clones, about nine tenths seen once. The specimen was PBMCs or T cells enriched from blood (not recorded which). The receptors were sampled from a woman in her thirties or forties with acute COVID-19. Both conserved end residues are part of each CDR3. Fields, in order: V gene, clone size, J gene, D gene, CDR3 protein, CDR3 DNA. D genes are given only for firm matches. Expanded clones are given a class, and other clones once, few, many or no size at all.

V: TRBV5-5
size: .
J: TRBJ2-5
D: .
CDR3: CASSLPRETQYF
DNA: TGTGCCAGCAGCTTGCCTAGGGAGACCCAGTACTTC

V: TRBV5-4
size: once
J: TRBJ2-1
D: .
CDR3: CASSLRSGGYNEQFF
DNA: TGTGCCAGCAGCTTGAGGAGCGGCGGTTACAATGAGCAGTTCTTC

V: TRBV19
size: .
J: TRBJ1-4
D: TRBD1
CDR3: CASAPRGEKLFF
DNA: TGTGCCAGTGCGCCCAGGGGGGAAAAACTGTTTTTT

V: TRBV29-1
size: .
J: TRBJ1-1
D: TRBD1
CDR3: CSVDRGRTEAFF
DNA: TGCAGCGTTGACAGGGGGCGCACTGAAGCTTTCTTT

V: TRBV6-1
size: .
J: TRBJ2-1
D: .
CDR3: CASSEIWRGREQFF
DNA: TGTGCCAGCAGTGAAATATGGAGGGGGCGAGAGCAGTTCTTC

V: TRBV14
size: .
J: TRBJ2-1
D: TRBD2
CDR3: CASRRTSGISSYNEQFF
DNA: TGTGCCAGCAGGCGGACTAGCGGGATCAGCTCCTACAATGAGCAGTTCTTC

V: TRBV2
size: .
J: TRBJ2-7
D: TRBD1
CDR3: CASSAGTGSYEQYF
DNA: TGTGCCAGCAGCGCCGGGACAGGGTCCTACGAGCAGTACTTC

V: TRBV3-1/TRBV3-2
size: .
J: TRBJ2-1
D: TRBD1
CDR3: CASSQEDRVNNEQFF
DNA: TGTGCCAGCAGCCAGGAAGACAGGGTAAACAATGAGCAGTTCTTC

V: TRBV29-1
size: .
J: TRBJ1-3
D: .
CDR3: CSARGSGNTIYF
DNA: TGCAGCGCAAGAGGCTCTGGAAACACCATATATTTT

V: TRBV19
size: .
J: TRBJ1-1
D: .
CDR3: CASKQGSVIEAFF
DNA: TGTGCCAGTAAGCAGGGAAGTGTCATTGAAGCTTTCTTT

V: TRBV27
size: once
J: TRBJ2-6
D: .
CDR3: CASSLYRTTSGANVLTF
DNA: TGTGCCAGCAGTTTATATAGGACTACCTCTGGGGCCAACGTCCTGACTTTC

V: TRBV19
size: .
J: TRBJ2-6
D: .
CDR3: CASSITSSGANVLTF
DNA: TGTGCCAGTAGTATTACCTCCTCTGGGGCCAACGTCTTGACTTTC

V: TRBV4-1
size: once
J: TRBJ1-2
D: .
CDR3: CASSQEGGSRDYGYTF
DNA: TGCGCCAGCAGCCAAGAGGGAGGGTCTAGGGACTATGGCTACACCTTC

V: TRBV19
size: .
J: TRBJ2-3
D: .
CDR3: CASSQLDTQYF
DNA: TGTGCCAGTAGCCAACTAGATACGCAGTATTTT

V: TRBV25-1
size: .
J: TRBJ2-4
D: TRBD1
CDR3: CASSAKSTGGKGNIQYF
DNA: TGTGCCAGCAGTGCAAAATCGACAGGGGGCAAAGGAAACATTCAGTACTTC

V: TRBV18
size: once
J: TRBJ1-2
D: TRBD1
CDR3: CASSRETGSNYGYTF
DNA: TGTGCCAGCTCACGGGAGACAGGGTCTAACTATGGCTACACCTTC

V: TRBV30
size: .
J: TRBJ2-3
D: .
CDR3: CAWSVLRRGNTDTQYF
DNA: TGTGCCTGGAGTGTACTGCGAAGGGGGAACACAGATACGCAGTATTTT

V: TRBV21-1
size: .
J: TRBJ2-7
D: .
CDR3: CASSKVAESLSYEQYF
DNA: TGTGCCAGCAGCAAAGTGGCGGAGTCCCTAAGCTACGAGCAGTACTTC

V: TRBV18
size: .
J: TRBJ1-1
D: .
CDR3: CASSPQTVSTEAFF
DNA: TGTGCCAGCTCACCCCAGACAGTGAGCACTGAAGCTTTCTTT

V: TRBV5-1
size: .
J: TRBJ2-1
D: TRBD2
CDR3: CASSLEGSGVFNEQFF
DNA: TGCGCCAGCAGCTTGGAAGGTAGCGGGGTTTTTAATGAGCAGTTCTTC

V: TRBV2
size: .
J: TRBJ1-2
D: .
CDR3: CASSEVTSLKINYGYTF
DNA: TGTGCCAGCAGTGAAGTTACCTCACTGAAGATCAACTATGGCTACACCTTC

V: TRBV2
size: once
J: TRBJ1-2
D: .
CDR3: CASSSVALNYGYTF
DNA: TGTGCCAGCAGCTCAGTGGCCTTAAACTATGGCTACACCTTC

V: TRBV28
size: .
J: TRBJ2-5
D: TRBD2
CDR3: CASSVRQPGGETQYF
DNA: TGTGCCAGCAGTGTGCGGCAGCCGGGAGGGGAGACCCAGTACTTC

V: TRBV9
size: .
J: TRBJ1-4
D: .
CDR3: CASSVGLNEKLFF
DNA: TGTGCCAGCAGCGTGGGCCTAAATGAAAAACTGTTTTTT

V: TRBV6-5
size: .
J: TRBJ1-6
D: .
CDR3: CASSYARSSYNSPLHF
DNA: TGTGCCAGCAGTTATGCGAGGAGCTCCTATAATTCACCCCTCCACTTT

V: TRBV7-2
size: .
J: TRBJ2-3
D: TRBD2
CDR3: CASSLALRGGADTQYF
DNA: TGTGCCAGCAGCTTAGCGTTACGGGGGGGCGCAGATACGCAGTATTTT

V: TRBV24-1
size: once
J: TRBJ2-1
D: .
CDR3: CATGASYNEQFF
DNA: TGTGCCACCGGGGCCTCCTACAATGAGCAGTTCTTC

V: TRBV18
size: .
J: TRBJ1-3
D: .
CDR3: CASSPQRDNSGNTIYF
DNA: TGTGCCAGCTCACCACAACGGGACAACTCTGGAAACACCATATATTTT

V: TRBV19
size: .
J: TRBJ1-3
D: .
CDR3: CATTTRTGNPSGNTIYF
DNA: TGTGCCACCACAACCCGGACGGGGAACCCCTCTGGAAACACCATATATTTT

V: TRBV4-1
size: .
J: TRBJ2-3
D: TRBD2
CDR3: CASSQEAGGSDTQYF
DNA: TGCGCCAGCAGCCAAGAAGCGGGGGGTTCAGATACGCAGTATTTT

V: TRBV29-1
size: .
J: TRBJ1-1
D: .
CDR3: CSAQDSSRSTEAFF
DNA: TGCAGCGCACAGGACAGTTCTAGGAGCACTGAAGCTTTCTTT

V: TRBV12-3/TRBV12-4
size: .
J: TRBJ2-7
D: .
CDR3: CASSLGQSGQYF
DNA: TGTGCCAGCAGTTTAGGACAGTCCGGGCAGTACTTC

V: TRBV2
size: .
J: TRBJ2-7
D: TRBD1
CDR3: CASNTGTGSHEQYF
DNA: TGTGCCAGCAATACCGGGACAGGGAGCCACGAGCAGTACTTC

V: TRBV11-3
size: once
J: TRBJ2-3
D: .
CDR3: CASSLDRLAPAGTQYF
DNA: TGTGCCAGCAGCTTAGATAGGCTAGCCCCGGCGGGTACGCAGTATTTT

V: TRBV2
size: once
J: TRBJ2-7
D: .
CDR3: CASRPHGLYEQYF
DNA: TGTGCCAGCAGACCCCACGGACTCTACGAGCAGTACTTC

V: TRBV30
size: .
J: TRBJ2-3
D: TRBD2
CDR3: CAWQGLAGADTQYF
DNA: TGTGCCTGGCAGGGGTTAGCGGGAGCAGATACGCAGTATTTT

V: TRBV4-1
size: once
J: TRBJ2-3
D: TRBD2
CDR3: CASSQYLGLAGGPSSTDTQYF
DNA: TGCGCCAGCAGCCAGTATCTGGGACTAGCGGGGGGGCCAAGTAGCACAGATACGCAGTATTTT

V: TRBV7-4
size: .
J: TRBJ1-3
D: .
CDR3: CASSLVTGSGNTIYF
DNA: TGTGCCAGCAGCCTTGTTACAGGCTCGGGAAACACCATATATTTT

V: TRBV10-1
size: few
J: TRBJ2-5
D: .
CDR3: CASSEAGPFQETQYF
DNA: TGCGCCAGCAGTGAGGCGGGACCGTTCCAAGAGACCCAGTACTTC

V: TRBV7-2
size: .
J: TRBJ1-6
D: .
CDR3: CASSWGRDSPLHF
DNA: TGTGCCAGCAGCTGGGGCAGAGATTCACCCCTCCACTTT

V: TRBV2
size: many
J: TRBJ1-4
D: .
CDR3: CASKKGNTEVEKLFF
DNA: TGTGCCAGCAAAAAGGGGAACACAGAAGTTGAAAAACTGTTTTTT

V: TRBV5-5
size: .
J: TRBJ1-3
D: .
CDR3: CASSLQVFSGNTIYF
DNA: TGTGCCAGCAGCTTGCAGGTTTTTTCTGGAAACACCATATATTTT

V: TRBV28
size: .
J: TRBJ1-2
D: TRBD1
CDR3: CASSPTGGQGRYGYTF
DNA: TGTGCCAGCAGTCCCACGGGGGGACAGGGGCGCTATGGCTACACCTTC